The clone carrying this T cell receptor beta chain turned up a few times. Its antigen is as yet unknown. The read ends 3 residues shy of where the CDR3 ends; the end is completed using the germline J gene. These data belong to a study of T cell clonality in common variable immunodeficiency. This CDR3 has 13 amino acids. Trimming took 6 bases from V and 3 from J, leaving 12 bases between them. CDR1 SGHVS and CDR2 FNYEAQ come from the germline V gene. Control and CVID samples contributed equal amounts of genomic DNA. The repertoire was sequenced with immunoSEQ multiplex PCR; TCRdb's copy has only in-frame clones and lacks some. Recorded here are under 40,000 clones, none singletons. Reduced serum IgG, IgA and/or IgM plus specific antibody deficiency defined CVID. The CVID group had some 15 females and 29 males, mean age 40. Study-level findings and limits: In common variable immunodeficiency, TCR beta chains reportedly carried fewer deletions and N-nucleotide insertions. Links between repertoire features and CVID complications were heterogeneity-limited.

This receptor was identified in a human donor with common variable immunodeficiency. Sequencing used peripheral blood mononuclear cells. The V gene is TRBV7-6, the J gene TRBJ2-7; the D gene is possibly TRBD2 (5 bases). CDR3 loop: CASRRSGNYEQYF. The CDR3 DNA, read in part, is TGTGCCAGCAGACGGTCGGGGAACTACGAG. Looking up the rest from reference TRBV7-6 and TRBJ2-7 gives the full variable domain: GAGVSQSPRYKVTKRGQDVALRCDPISGHVSLYWYRQALGQGPEFLTYFNYEAQQDKSGLPNDRFSAERPEGSISTLTIQRTEQRDSAMYRCASRRSGNYEQYFGPGTRLTVT.